Below are 30 T cell receptor beta chains sequenced from a single sample in a study of technical replicates of blood from a handful of donors. Assay: immunoSEQ multiplex PCR; the TCRdb copy retains only in-frame clones and omits some. The sample comprises around 92,000 clones, roughly 95% of which are singletons, and roughly 0.2% rests with the top ten. The sample comprised T cells isolated from PBMCs. The origin of the receptors is a human donor in good health.

A single count supports this clone. The V gene is TRBV12-5, the J gene TRBJ2-3; D perhaps matches TRBD1 (6 bases). Trimming stripped 3 bases from V and 2 bases from J, with 15 bases between. The germline V gene has CDR1 LGHNT and CDR2 FRNRAP. The CDR3 is 16 residues long. CDR3 sequence reads: CASGLGQGLHTDTQYF. Written as DNA, the CDR3 is TGTGCTAGTGGTTTAGGTCAGGGGCTTCACACAGATACGCAGTATTTT.

This clone occurred a few times. The V gene is TRBV4-1, the J gene TRBJ1-4; the D gene is possibly TRBD1 (5 bases). The CDR3 has 18 amino acids. Trimming pared 1 base from V and 3 bases from J, leaving 18 bases between. Germline lookup yields CDR1 MGHRA and CDR2 YSYEKL. In DNA form, the CDR3 reads TGCGCCAGCAGCCAAGTAGGGGAAAGTGTTCCGGCTAATGAAAAACTGTTTTTT. As protein: CASSQVGESVPANEKLFF.

The genes are TRBV7-6 and TRBJ2-1; TRBD1 is a possible D gene (6 bases). Trimming removed 2 bases from V and 7 bases from J, with 6 bases in between. The CDR3 is made up of 12 amino acids. Germline V gene sequence: CDR1 SGHVS, CDR2 FNYEAQ. This CDR3 reads CASSLTGNEQFF. DNA of the CDR3: TGTGCCAGCAGCTTAACAGGGAATGAGCAGTTCTTC.

This sequence joins TRBV19 and TRBJ1-1; maybe TRBD1 (6 bases). The CDR3 length is 14 residues. V gave up 1 base and J gave up 3 bases, with 9 bases separating them. The germline V gene encodes CDR1 LNHDA and CDR2 SQIVND (reference sequence). CDR3 loop: CASSIAGVYTEAFF. CDR3 DNA: TGTGCCAGTAGTATAGCAGGGGTGTACACTGAAGCTTTCTTT.

The chain is built from TRBV4-2 and TRBJ2-3, with D possibly being TRBD2 (6 bases). The germline gives CDR1 LGHNA, CDR2 YNFKEQ. The V and J ends lost 0 bases and 9 bases respectively, with 13 bases between them. The CDR3 is 14 amino acids. For the CDR3, the DNA is TGTGCCAGCAGCCAAGACTGGGGGGTAGAGACGCAGTATTTT. Translated: CASSQDWGVETQYF.

The chain joins TRBV10-3 to TRBJ2-1; a possible D gene is TRBD1 (5 bases). V gave up 6 bases and J gave up 9 bases, with 9 bases separating them. The germline V gene has CDR1 ENHRY and CDR2 SYGVKD. This CDR3 has 11 residues. CDR3 loop: CAISPDIEQFF. CDR3 nucleotide sequence: TGTGCCATCAGCCCGGACATTGAGCAGTTCTTC.

The V call is TRBV2, the J call TRBJ1-2, with TRBD1 matching 7 bases. Germline CDR1 and CDR2: SNHLY and FYNNEI. The J segment lost 1 base and the V segment lost 7 bases, leaving 9 bases of the junction unmatched. The CDR3 runs 15 residues. For the CDR3, the DNA is TGTGCCAGCACCAAAATGACAGGGTATAACTATGGCTACACCTTC. It is translated as CASTKMTGYNYGYTF.

The V and J genes are TRBV5-5 and TRBJ1-2; 7 nucleotides match TRBD1. Trimming removed 4 bases from V and 8 bases from J; junction bases left unmatched: 11. Per germline, CDR1 SGHKS and CDR2 YYEKEE (reference sequence). The CDR3 extends over 14 amino acids. Here the CDR3 reads CASSPYGTGQGYTF. In DNA, the CDR3 is TGTGCCAGCAGCCCATACGGGACGGGACAGGGCTACACCTTC.

J is TRBJ1-1 and V is TRBV19, with D tentatively TRBD1 (5 bases). The V gene's germline CDR1 is LNHDA and CDR2 SQIVND (reference sequence). The V gene lost 6 bases and the J gene lost 9 bases, with 26 bases spanning the gap. CDR3 size: 16 residues. For the CDR3, the DNA is TGTGCCAGTAGCCGTCCCGGGACTTTTTCCACCGCCAAAGCTTTCTTT. Translation gives CASSRPGTFSTAKAFF.

This chain links TRBV25-1 with TRBJ2-1, with 10 bases that match TRBD1. The CDR3 loop spans 16 amino acids. Trimming removed 4 bases from V and 8 bases from J; junction bases left unmatched: 11. The V gene's germline CDR1 is MGHDK and CDR2 SYGVNS. The CDR3 spells CASSVRDRGVVDEQFF. The CDR3 DNA is TGTGCCAGCAGTGTTAGGGACAGGGGAGTCGTCGATGAGCAGTTCTTC.

This rearrangement joins TRBV19 to TRBJ2-7; 10 bases line up with TRBD2. Per the germline V gene, CDR1 is LNHDA and CDR2 is SQIVND (reference sequence). The CDR3 is 15 amino acids. The J segment lost 3 bases and the V segment lost 3 bases, leaving 5 bases of the junction unmatched. The CDR3 bases are TGTGCCAGTAGTATCTTAGCGGGGGGATTCTACGAGCAGTACTTC. It specifies CASSILAGGFYEQYF.

The V and J genes are TRBV27 and TRBJ2-7; TRBD1 aligns across 11 bases. CDR1 is MNHEY, CDR2 SMNVEV, per germline (reference sequence). Trimming took 5 bases from V and 3 from J; bases not matched to a gene: 6. CDR3 length equals 15 residues. CDR3 sequence (DNA): TGTGCCAGCAGTGGGACCGGGACAGGGGGCTACGAGCAGTACTTC. It codes for CASSGTGTGGYEQYF.

The chain employs TRBV5-5 and TRBJ2-7, with D perhaps matching TRBD1 (5 bases). This CDR3 comprises 13 residues. V lost 1 base to trimming and J lost 2 bases, with 7 bases between them. CDR1 is SGHKS, CDR2 YYEKEE, per germline (reference sequence). The CDR3 here is CASSLLGAYEQYF. For the CDR3, the DNA is TGTGCCAGCAGCTTGCTAGGGGCCTACGAGCAGTACTTC.

CDR3 coding DNA: TGTGCCTGGAGCCACGGACAGGGGTATGGCTACACCTTC. Translated: CAWSHGQGYGYTF. This sequence joins TRBV30 and TRBJ1-2; TRBD1 matches 9 bases. CDR3 length: 13 amino acids. Per germline, CDR1 GTSNPN and CDR2 SVGIG (reference sequence). J was trimmed by 5 bases and V by 3 bases; bases with no gene match: 4.

The chain combines TRBV2 with TRBJ2-3; TRBD2 aligns across 10 bases. J gave up 4 bases and V 10 bases, and 8 bases lay outside the gene matches. CDR3 length equals 14 residues. CDR1 is SNHLY and CDR2 is FYNNEI in the germline V gene. The CDR3 reads CATLAGDGSDTQYF. CDR3 in DNA: TGTGCCACCCTAGCGGGAGACGGGTCAGATACGCAGTATTTT.

The chain uses TRBV6-5 and TRBJ2-7; 7 positions agree with TRBD1. The CDR3 contains 13 residues. The germline gives CDR1 MNHEY, CDR2 SVGAGI. The V and J ends lost 6 bases and 2 bases, in that order; junction bases with no gene match: 4. CDR3 region: CASSRQGPYEQYF. CDR3 nucleotides: TGTGCCAGCAGCCGACAGGGACCCTACGAGCAGTACTTC.

J is TRBJ2-7 and V is TRBV11-2, with 10 positions matching TRBD1. With 5 bases clipped from V and 3 bases from J, the junction kept 4 bases outside the gene matches. CDR1 is SGHAT and CDR2 is FQNNGV in the germline V gene. The CDR3 length is 14 residues. CDR3: CASSRRDRGYEQYF. The CDR3 DNA reads as TGTGCCAGCAGCCGCCGGGACAGGGGCTACGAGCAGTACTTC. The variable domain in full, with the rest retrieved from reference TRBV11-2 and TRBJ2-7, is EAGVAQSPRYKIIEKRQSVAFWCNPISGHATLYWYQQILGQGPKLLIQFQNNGVVDDSQLPKDRFSAERLKGVDSTLKIQPAKLEDSAVYLCASSRRDRGYEQYFGPGTRLTVT.

The V gene is TRBV18, the J gene TRBJ2-7, with D possibly matching TRBD1 (6 bases). The CDR3 consists of 14 residues. V dropped 3 bases and J dropped 6 bases, with 15 bases sitting between them. The germline V gene has CDR1 KGHSH and CDR2 LQKENI. CDR3 coding DNA: TGTGCCAGCTCACCGAGGGGGATCGACGCCGAGCAGTACTTC. It encodes CASSPRGIDAEQYF. The variable domain in full, with the rest retrieved from reference TRBV18 and TRBJ2-7, is NAGVMQNPRHLVRRRGQEARLRCSPMKGHSHVYWYRQLPEEGLKFMVYLQKENIIDESGMPKERFSAEFPKEGPSILRIQQVVRGDSAAYFCASSPRGIDAEQYFGPGTRLTVT.

This chain links TRBV19 with TRBJ2-7, with a tentative D call TRBD1 (7 bases). The CDR3 covers 14 residues. Trimming stripped 3 bases from V and 4 bases from J, with 13 bases between. Germline lookup yields CDR1 LNHDA and CDR2 SQIVND (reference sequence). This chain's CDR3 is CASSIQGDSYEQYF. Here the CDR3 DNA reads TGTGCCAGTAGTATCCAGGGGGACTCTTACGAGCAGTACTTC. Looking up the rest from reference TRBV19 and TRBJ2-7 gives the full variable domain: DGGITQSPKYLFRKEGQNVTLSCEQNLNHDAMYWYRQDPGQGLRLIYYSQIVNDFQKGDIAEGYSVSREKKESFPLTVTSAQKNPTAFYLCASSIQGDSYEQYFGPGTRLTVT.

This sequence joins TRBV2 and TRBJ1-2; 8 bases map to TRBD1. The V and J ends lost 5 bases and 4 bases, in that order; junction bases with no gene match: 6. Germline V gene data show CDR1 as SNHLY and CDR2 as FYNNEI. This CDR3 is 14 amino acids long. The CDR3 DNA is TGTGCCAGCAGTATCCGACAGGGGTCCTATGGCTACACCTTC. It specifies CASSIRQGSYGYTF.

The chain employs TRBV6-1 and TRBJ1-1; 7 positions match TRBD1. Germline-derived CDR1 and CDR2 are MNHNS and SASEGT. After removal of 1 base from V and 0 bases from J, the junction contained 2 bases not matched to a gene. The CDR3 has 15 residues. The DNA of the CDR3 is TGTGCCAGCAGTGAAGTGACAGGGCTGAACACTGAAGCTTTCTTT. Residues: CASSEVTGLNTEAFF.

The rearrangement uses TRBV18 and TRBJ2-1, with 11 bases that match TRBD2. The CDR3 loop spans 16 amino acids. V dropped 4 bases and J dropped 5; count of bases not matched to a gene: 7. The germline V gene encodes CDR1 KGHSH and CDR2 LQKENI. The CDR3 coding sequence is TGTGCCAGCTCACTTACGGGACTAGCGGCCAACAATGAGCAGTTCTTC. Translation gives CASSLTGLAANNEQFF.

The V and J genes are TRBV5-4 and TRBJ2-7, with 9 nucleotides matching TRBD1. Germline CDR1 and CDR2: SGHNT and YYREEE (reference sequence). There are 15 residues in the CDR3. J gave up 4 bases and V 2 bases, and 7 bases lay outside the gene matches. The CDR3 DNA sequence: TGTGCCAGCAGCTTCGGGACAGGGCACAGGTACGAGCAGTACTTC. Protein sequence: CASSFGTGHRYEQYF.

The V call is TRBV5-6, the J call TRBJ2-3; TRBD1 is a possible D gene (6 bases). The CDR3 contains 14 residues. The germline V gene has CDR1 SGHDT and CDR2 YYEEEE. Trimming shortened V by 2 bases and J by 2 bases, and 9 bases separated the two germline ends. The CDR3 DNA follows: TGTGCCAGCAGCTTACAGGGATACACAGATACGCAGTATTTT. Translated: CASSLQGYTDTQYF.

V gene TRBV10-1 combines with J gene TRBJ2-5; 9 nucleotides line up with TRBD1. The V and J ends lost 8 bases and 4 bases, in that order; junction bases with no gene match: 5. CDR3 length equals 13 residues. From germline, CDR1 is WNHNN and CDR2 SYGVQD (reference sequence). CDR3 loop: CASQDRGGETQYF. For the CDR3, the DNA is TGCGCCAGCCAAGACAGGGGGGGAGAGACCCAGTACTTC.

V and J are TRBV30 and TRBJ2-6; perhaps TRBD1 as D (6 bases). The V and J ends lost 4 bases and 4 bases respectively, with 11 bases between them. This CDR3 has 14 amino acids. Germline-derived CDR1 and CDR2 are GTSNPN and SVGIG (reference sequence). Written as DNA, the CDR3 is TGTGCCTGGACGCAGGGGACCGGGGCCAACGTCCTGACTTTC. Its translation: CAWTQGTGANVLTF. Complete variable domain (other parts from reference TRBV30 and TRBJ2-6): SQTIHQWPATLVQPVGSPLSLECTVEGTSNPNLYWYRQAAGRGLQLLFYSVGIGQISSEVPQNLSASRPQDRQFILSSKKLLLSDSGFYLCAWTQGTGANVLTFGAGSRLTVL.

This sequence joins TRBV28 and TRBJ2-3; tentative D call: TRBD2 (5 bases). V lost 5 bases, J lost 3 bases, and 15 bases lay in between. Germline CDR1 reads MDHEN; CDR2 reads SYDVKM. This CDR3 has 15 amino acids. CDR3 nucleotides: TGTGCCAGCAGTCCCCGATTGAGGGTTACAGATACGCAGTATTTT. Encoded protein: CASSPRLRVTDTQYF.

This CDR3 reads CASSRGTGYNQPQHF. The DNA of the CDR3 is TGCGCCAGCAGCCGAGGGACAGGTTATAATCAGCCCCAGCATTTT. The rearrangement links TRBV5-1 to TRBJ1-5, with 8 bases that match TRBD1. This CDR3 has 15 residues. In germline, CDR1 is SGHRS, CDR2 YFSETQ. After removal of 4 bases from V and 4 bases from J, the junction contained 7 bases not matched to a gene.

This chain uses TRBV6-6 with TRBJ1-4; D is ambiguous. The CDR3 length is 14 residues. Germline lookup yields CDR1 MNHNY and CDR2 SVGAGI (reference sequence). Between the trimmed V and J ends, which lost 2 bases and 0 bases, there was a span of 4 bases. DNA of the CDR3: TGTGCCAGCAGTTACCCTTCAACTAATGAAAAACTGTTTTTT. Translating it yields CASSYPSTNEKLFF.

This sequence joins TRBV21-1 and TRBJ2-2; TRBD1 is the table's D call and was not checked against the DNA. TRBV21-1 is flagged as a pseudogene. The CDR3 is 13 amino acids. CDR3 nucleotides: TGTGCCAGCAGCAGAGGACAACCCGGGGAGCTGTTTTTT. It is translated as CASSRGQPGELFF.